A single sample gave rise to the 4 T cell receptor beta chains below, sequenced in a study of cytomegalovirus exposure and HLA in healthy donors. Sequencing was performed with immunoSEQ multiplex PCR; in TCRdb, only in-frame clones are kept and a portion is missing. In the table there are about 220,000 clones, under 95% of which are singletons. The specimen was PBMCs. Receptors originate from a woman aged 18-29 years in good health and CMV-seronegative.

CDR3 sequence reads: CASSVTSGGLNEQFF. CDR3 coding DNA: TGTGCCAGCAGCGTGACTAGCGGGGGTCTCAATGAGCAGTTCTTC. The genes are TRBV9 and TRBJ2-1; 12 positions agree with TRBD2. The V gene end was trimmed by 2 bases and the J gene end by 6 bases; junction bases not matched to a gene: 3. Germline CDR1 SGDLS, CDR2 YYNGEE. The CDR3 runs to 15 residues.

V is TRBV30 and J is TRBJ2-3, with unresolved D. V dropped 0 bases and J dropped 2 bases, with 9 bases sitting between them. The CDR3 sequence is 14 residues long. Germline V gene lookup returns CDR1 GTSNPN and CDR2 SVGIG (reference sequence). The CDR3 protein is CAWSVEQFTDTQYF. CDR3 in DNA: TGTGCCTGGAGTGTAGAACAGTTCACAGATACGCAGTATTTT.

The J gene is TRBJ2-3, the V gene TRBV11-2, with a possible D match to TRBD2 (6 bases). The CDR3 length is 16 residues. Trimming cost V 2 bases and J 1 base, with 13 bases left between them. CDR1 is SGHAT and CDR2 is FQNNGV in the germline V gene. The chain's CDR3 is CASSLLISGRTDTQYF. CDR3 DNA sequence: TGTGCCAGCAGCTTATTAATTAGCGGACGCACAGATACGCAGTATTTT.

This chain links TRBV20-1 with TRBJ2-3; D not certain. The germline CDR1 and CDR2 sequences are DFQATT and SNEGSKA (reference sequence). The CDR3 runs to 11 residues. V was pared by 1 base and J by 5 bases, with 4 bases between. CDR3 bases: TGCAGTGCTAGAGTATTAGATACGCAGTATTTT. This translates into CSARVLDTQYF.